A selection of T cell receptor beta chains follows, all from one sample in a study of OX40 agonist ivuxolimab in advanced cancers. TCRdb's copy holds only in-frame clones and misses some; the assay was immunoSEQ multiplex PCR. Of approximately 21,000 clones in the sample, 84% were seen once. The input for sequencing was CD4+ or CD8+ T cells sorted from blood, taken in a trial of the OX40 agonist ivuxolimab. The receptor source for this set is an adult with an advanced solid tumor such as melanoma, head and neck, liver or kidney cancer. Both conserved end residues are part of each CDR3. D genes are given only for firm matches. Expanded clones get a size class; other rows say once, few or many, or leave the size out.

V gene,clone size,CDR3 length,D gene,J gene,CDR3 DNA,CDR3 protein
TRBV7-2,.,15,.,TRBJ2-3,TGTGCCAGCAGCCTCCAGGCAGCTTTAACAGATACGCAGTATTTT,CASSLQAALTDTQYF
TRBV5-6,few,18,TRBD1,TRBJ1-5,TGTGCCAGCAGCATCGGACAGGGAGAGGCGTATAGCAATCAGCCCCAGCATTTT,CASSIGQGEAYSNQPQHF
TRBV5-1,.,20,TRBD1,TRBJ2-2,TGCGCCAGCAGCTCAAATCCGGGACAGGGGTTCCTGGAGGGCACCGGGGAGCTGTTTTTT,CASSSNPGQGFLEGTGELFF
TRBV6-5,once,15,TRBD1,TRBJ2-5,TGTGCCAGCAGTTACGGTACCAAGGGGGCGGGGACCCAGTACTTC,CASSYGTKGAGTQYF
TRBV19,.,15,.,TRBJ2-7,TGTGCCAGTAGTATAGCGTCTCTTGCGGGCCACGAGCAGTACTTC,CASSIASLAGHEQYF
TRBV9,.,17,.,TRBJ2-7,TGTGCCAGCAGCGTTGGCCCCGAGGTTAGGAGTATTTACGAGCAGTACTTC,CASSVGPEVRSIYEQYF
TRBV29-1,.,14,.,TRBJ2-5,TGCAGCGTTGATCTGGTAGCTCTAGGAGAGACCCAGTACTTC,CSVDLVALGETQYF
TRBV7-2,.,16,.,TRBJ2-1,TGTGCCAGCAGCTCCGAGGGGCGCCTCTCCTACAATGAGCAGTTCTTC,CASSSEGRLSYNEQFF
TRBV6-5,.,14,.,TRBJ1-2,TGTGCCAGCAGCCGCCTTAGGGGGGGCCATGGCTACACCTTC,CASSRLRGGHGYTF
TRBV9,.,19,.,TRBJ2-6,TGTGCCAGCAGCGTAGGAGGTATTAGGAGGACCTCTGGGGCCAACGTCCTGACTTTC,CASSVGGIRRTSGANVLTF
TRBV7-2,.,16,TRBD2,TRBJ2-3,TGTGCCAGCAGCTTGAGTCTCGGGGGGGCCTGGGATACGCAGTATTTT,CASSLSLGGAWDTQYF
TRBV6-6,.,13,TRBD1,TRBJ1-4,TGTGCCAGCGCCGGGACAGGGAATGAAAAACTGTTTTTT,CASAGTGNEKLFF
TRBV2,few,12,.,TRBJ2-3,TGTGCCAGCGGCCTAAGAGGGGATACGCAGTATTTT,CASGLRGDTQYF
TRBV5-1,.,13,TRBD1,TRBJ1-2,TGCGCCAGCAGCGCCGACAGGGCCTATGGCTACACCTTC,CASSADRAYGYTF
TRBV19,.,14,.,TRBJ1-5,TGTGCCAGTAGTCTAGTCGGGGGCAATCAGCCCCAGCATTTT,CASSLVGGNQPQHF
TRBV19,once,15,TRBD2,TRBJ2-1,TGTGCCAGTAGTATATCTAGCGGGGGACCCAATGAGCAGTTCTTC,CASSISSGGPNEQFF
TRBV29-1,.,13,.,TRBJ2-3,TGCAGCACGGTCGGACGTTCGGCAGATACGCAGTATTTT,CSTVGRSADTQYF
TRBV19,few,13,TRBD1,TRBJ1-1,TGTGCCAGTAGTTTGGGACAGGGGTTTGAAGCTTTCTTT,CASSLGQGFEAFF
TRBV5-1,.,13,.,TRBJ1-2,TGCGCCAGCAGCTTGGTGGGGGGCGCAGGCTACACCTTC,CASSLVGGAGYTF
TRBV5-8,.,17,TRBD1,TRBJ2-7,TGTGCCAGCAGCTTGGTTTTCGGGACAGGTAAAGACAACGAGCAGTACTTC,CASSLVFGTGKDNEQYF
TRBV19,.,16,TRBD1,TRBJ1-4,TGTGCCAGTAGTATAATACGGACAGGGGAGTTTGAAAAACTGTTTTTT,CASSIIRTGEFEKLFF
TRBV11-3,few,17,TRBD2,TRBJ2-6,TGTGCCAGCAGCTTGAGTACTAGCGGGAATCGGGCCAACGTCCTGACTTTC,CASSLSTSGNRANVLTF
TRBV9,.,16,TRBD2,TRBJ2-3,TGTGCCAGCACTGGGTCTAGCGGAGGACTCACAGATACGCAGTATTTT,CASTGSSGGLTDTQYF
TRBV7-6,.,15,.,TRBJ2-3,TGTGCCAGCAGCTTAAGCTCTAGCCCCACAGATACGCAGTATTTT,CASSLSSSPTDTQYF
TRBV5-1,.,14,.,TRBJ2-5,TGCGCCAGCAGCTTGGCCCCGGGGATCGAGACCCAGTACTTC,CASSLAPGIETQYF
TRBV14,few,14,.,TRBJ1-1,TGTGCCAGCAGCCAAGTTTTCGGGGGGACTGAAGCTTTCTTT,CASSQVFGGTEAFF
TRBV5-1,.,15,.,TRBJ2-1,TGCGCCAGCAGCTTGGCTCCGGGAGTGCTCTATGAGCAGTTCTTC,CASSLAPGVLYEQFF
TRBV27,.,16,.,TRBJ2-7,TGTGCCAGCAGTTTCGGGACCCCCAGGGTCTCCTACGAGCAGTACTTC,CASSFGTPRVSYEQYF
TRBV5-1,.,17,TRBD2,TRBJ2-5,TGCGCCAGCAGCTTGGCTCCGGGACTAGCGGGGGATGAGACCCAGTACTTC,CASSLAPGLAGDETQYF
TRBV14,.,14,.,TRBJ2-7,TGTGCCAGCAGCCAAGGGCTTCCTCCCTACGAGCAGTACTTC,CASSQGLPPYEQYF
TRBV19,.,14,.,TRBJ1-5,TGTGCCAGTAGTACGGGCGGGCAGGCCCGGCCCCAGCATTTT,CASSTGGQARPQHF
TRBV11-2,.,11,.,TRBJ1-4,TGTGCCAGCAGCCCAAGGGAAAAACTGTTTTTT,CASSPREKLFF
TRBV4-2,.,18,TRBD2,TRBJ2-2,TGTGCCAGCAGCCAAGATTCAGCGGGGGGCGCCCACACCGGGGAGCTGTTTTTT,CASSQDSAGGAHTGELFF
TRBV5-4,.,13,.,TRBJ1-1,TGTGCCAGCACCTTTCAGGGAGGCACTGAAGCTTTCTTT,CASTFQGGTEAFF
TRBV11-2,.,16,.,TRBJ2-7,TGTGCCAGCAGACCGACCGCCGGGACACGCTCCTACGAGCAGTACTTC,CASRPTAGTRSYEQYF
TRBV5-1,.,14,TRBD1,TRBJ2-1,TGCGCCAGCAGCTTGCCGGGACAGTTCCATGAGCAGTTCTTC,CASSLPGQFHEQFF
TRBV5-1,few,13,.,TRBJ1-5,TGCGCCAGCAGCGGGGGTGACAATCAGCCCCAGCATTTT,CASSGGDNQPQHF
TRBV6-5,.,15,.,TRBJ1-4,TGTGCCAGCAGGTCTTCGGGAATGGCTAATGAAAAACTGTTTTTT,CASRSSGMANEKLFF
TRBV9,.,16,.,TRBJ2-2,TGTGCCAGCAGCGTAGGGAAAGGGTCGAGGACCGGGGAGCTGTTTTTT,CASSVGKGSRTGELFF
TRBV27,.,15,TRBD1,TRBJ1-6,TGTGCCAGCAGGACCGCGGGACAGAGGTTTTCACCCCTCCACTTT,CASRTAGQRFSPLHF
TRBV27,.,14,TRBD2,TRBJ2-1,TGTGCCAGCAGTCAGCGGGACGCTATAATAGGGCAGTTCTTC,CASSQRDAIIGQFF
TRBV7-2,.,15,.,TRBJ2-1,TGTGCCAGCAGCTTAGCCTCGGGACTCTACAATGAGCAGTTCTTC,CASSLASGLYNEQFF